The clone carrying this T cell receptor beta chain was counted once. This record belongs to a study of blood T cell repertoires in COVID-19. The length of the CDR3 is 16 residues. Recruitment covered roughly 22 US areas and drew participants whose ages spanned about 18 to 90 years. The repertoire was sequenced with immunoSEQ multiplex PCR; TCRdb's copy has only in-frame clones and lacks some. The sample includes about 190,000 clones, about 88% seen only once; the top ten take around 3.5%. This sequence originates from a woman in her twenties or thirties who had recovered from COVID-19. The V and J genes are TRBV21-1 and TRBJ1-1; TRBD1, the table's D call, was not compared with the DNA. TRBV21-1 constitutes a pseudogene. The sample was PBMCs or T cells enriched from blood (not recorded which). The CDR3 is CASSKVVRQTYTEAFF. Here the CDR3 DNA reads TGTGCCAGCAGCAAAGTCGTTAGGCAGACATACACTGAAGCTTTCTTT.